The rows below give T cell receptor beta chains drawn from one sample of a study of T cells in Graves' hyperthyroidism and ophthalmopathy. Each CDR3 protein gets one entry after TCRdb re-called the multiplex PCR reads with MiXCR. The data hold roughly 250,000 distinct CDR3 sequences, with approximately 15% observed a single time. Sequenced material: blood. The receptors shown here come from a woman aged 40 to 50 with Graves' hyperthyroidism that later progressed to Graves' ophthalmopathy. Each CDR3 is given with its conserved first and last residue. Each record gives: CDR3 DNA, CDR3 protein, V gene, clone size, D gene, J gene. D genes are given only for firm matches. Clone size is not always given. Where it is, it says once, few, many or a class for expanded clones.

CDR3 DNA: TGCAGCGTTTGGGGCGCTGGAAACACCATATATTTT
CDR3 protein: CSVWGAGNTIYF
V gene: TRBV29-1
clone size: many
D gene: .
J gene: TRBJ1-3

CDR3 DNA: TGCAGTGTTGACGGGACAGGAGAATTTAGCAATCAGCCCCAGCATTTT
CDR3 protein: CSVDGTGEFSNQPQHF
V gene: TRBV20-1
clone size: many
D gene: TRBD1
J gene: TRBJ1-5

CDR3 DNA: TGTGCCAGCTCCCCCCTGGGACTAGCCCTTAGTACCCAGTACTTC
CDR3 protein: CASSPLGLALSTQYF
V gene: TRBV27
clone size: many
D gene: TRBD2
J gene: TRBJ2-5

CDR3 DNA: TGCAGTGCCAGAGGGCTGACTGAACGGGGTTCACCCCTCCACTTT
CDR3 protein: CSARGLTERGSPLHF
V gene: TRBV20-1
clone size: many
D gene: .
J gene: TRBJ1-6

CDR3 DNA: TGTGCCTGGAACCTCAAGGGCGGAGAGGATACGCAGTATTTT
CDR3 protein: CAWNLKGGEDTQYF
V gene: TRBV30
clone size: many
D gene: .
J gene: TRBJ2-3

CDR3 DNA: TGTGCCAGCAGTGACCGACAGGGGGTGAATGAGCAGTTCTTC
CDR3 protein: CASSDRQGVNEQFF
V gene: TRBV6-2/TRBV6-3
clone size: many
D gene: TRBD1
J gene: TRBJ2-1

CDR3 DNA: TGTGCCAGCAGTTATCAGGGCGGGGGGGGTTCCTACGAGCAGTACTTC
CDR3 protein: CASSYQGGGGSYEQYF
V gene: TRBV28
clone size: many
D gene: TRBD2
J gene: TRBJ2-7

CDR3 DNA: TGTGCCAGCAGTTACGGGACAGGGGACACCGGGGAGCTGTTTTTT
CDR3 protein: CASSYGTGDTGELFF
V gene: TRBV6-1
clone size: many
D gene: TRBD1
J gene: TRBJ2-2

CDR3 DNA: TGTGCCAGCAGCTTCTCGGGAACTATGAACACTGAAGCTTTCTTT
CDR3 protein: CASSFSGTMNTEAFF
V gene: TRBV11-1
clone size: many
D gene: .
J gene: TRBJ1-1

CDR3 DNA: TGTGCCAGCGTACAGGGCTACGAGCAGTACTTC
CDR3 protein: CASVQGYEQYF
V gene: TRBV11-2
clone size: few
D gene: .
J gene: TRBJ2-7

CDR3 DNA: TGCAGTGCCTCTCCGATGGTAGGGACCCACGAGCAGTACTTC
CDR3 protein: CSASPMVGTHEQYF
V gene: TRBV20-1
clone size: many
D gene: .
J gene: TRBJ2-7

CDR3 DNA: TGCGCCAGCAGCCCTCGGACTAGCGGGACTAGCACAGATACGCAGTATTTT
CDR3 protein: CASSPRTSGTSTDTQYF
V gene: TRBV5-1
clone size: .
D gene: TRBD2
J gene: TRBJ2-3

CDR3 DNA: TGTGCCAGCAGTTTATGGGGGACAGGGAGTGATAACGAGCAGTACTTC
CDR3 protein: CASSLWGTGSDNEQYF
V gene: TRBV28
clone size: many
D gene: TRBD1
J gene: TRBJ2-7

CDR3 DNA: TGTGCCAGCAGCTTAGCCGGGAGTTCAACAGATACGCAGTATTTT
CDR3 protein: CASSLAGSSTDTQYF
V gene: TRBV11-2
clone size: many
D gene: .
J gene: TRBJ2-3

CDR3 DNA: TGTGCCAGCAGTTTATATTCGGGCAATGAGCAGTTCTTC
CDR3 protein: CASSLYSGNEQFF
V gene: TRBV27
clone size: many
D gene: .
J gene: TRBJ2-1

CDR3 DNA: TGTGCCGGCAGCTTACGTCTAGGGGCAGATACGCAGTATTTT
CDR3 protein: CAGSLRLGADTQYF
V gene: TRBV7-2
clone size: few
D gene: .
J gene: TRBJ2-3

CDR3 DNA: TGTGCCACCAGTGAAGGGGGAAACACCATATATTTT
CDR3 protein: CATSEGGNTIYF
V gene: TRBV24-1
clone size: many
D gene: .
J gene: TRBJ1-3

CDR3 DNA: TGTGCCAGCAGTGATCCCCGCTTAGCGGGAGGCACCGGGGAGCTGTTTTTT
CDR3 protein: CASSDPRLAGGTGELFF
V gene: TRBV2
clone size: many
D gene: TRBD2
J gene: TRBJ2-2

CDR3 DNA: TGCAGTGCTAGACTTAGGCAGGGGGCTCATGATAATTCACCCCTCCACTTT
CDR3 protein: CSARLRQGAHDNSPLHF
V gene: TRBV20-1
clone size: .
D gene: TRBD1
J gene: TRBJ1-6

CDR3 DNA: TGTGCCAGCAGCTTCCAAGGGACTCCCGGGAGCTCCTACAATGAGCAGTACTTC
CDR3 protein: CASSFQGTPGSSYNEQYF
V gene: TRBV7-9
clone size: .
D gene: .
J gene: TRBJ2-7

CDR3 DNA: TGCGCCAGCAGCTTGGCGGGGGGCCACGGGGAGCTGTTTTTT
CDR3 protein: CASSLAGGHGELFF
V gene: TRBV5-1
clone size: few
D gene: .
J gene: TRBJ2-2

CDR3 DNA: TGTGCCAGCCTGAGGGGGGAGGAAGGGTTCTACGAGCAGTACTTC
CDR3 protein: CASLRGEEGFYEQYF
V gene: TRBV6-1
clone size: many
D gene: .
J gene: TRBJ2-7

CDR3 DNA: TGTGCCAGCAGTCTGGGGGGGGCAGGTGTCAATGAGCAGTTCTTC
CDR3 protein: CASSLGGAGVNEQFF
V gene: TRBV6-1
clone size: many
D gene: .
J gene: TRBJ2-1

CDR3 DNA: TGTGCCAGCAGCCCTGGCGCCCAGACCCAGTACTTC
CDR3 protein: CASSPGAQTQYF
V gene: TRBV6-1
clone size: .
D gene: .
J gene: TRBJ2-5

CDR3 DNA: TGTGCCAGCAGTTTAATTCTGCTAGCGGGAGGGGTCCGCACAGATACGCAGTATTTT
CDR3 protein: CASSLILLAGGVRTDTQYF
V gene: TRBV12-3/TRBV12-4
clone size: many
D gene: TRBD2
J gene: TRBJ2-3

CDR3 DNA: TGTGCCAGCAGTTCAATCGCCCTAAATATCGGCTACACCTTC
CDR3 protein: CASSSIALNIGYTF
V gene: TRBV6-6
clone size: once
D gene: .
J gene: TRBJ1-2

CDR3 DNA: TGTGCCATCTTCGGTGGAAACACCATATATTTT
CDR3 protein: CAIFGGNTIYF
V gene: TRBV10-3
clone size: many
D gene: .
J gene: TRBJ1-3

CDR3 DNA: TGCGCCAGCAGCTTGTTCCTTGCGGGAGAAGGAGAGACCCAGTACTTC
CDR3 protein: CASSLFLAGEGETQYF
V gene: TRBV5-1
clone size: many
D gene: TRBD2
J gene: TRBJ2-5

CDR3 DNA: TGCAGTGCTAGTGTATTACAGGGGGCGGCTGGCTACACCTTC
CDR3 protein: CSASVLQGAAGYTF
V gene: TRBV20-1
clone size: few
D gene: TRBD1
J gene: TRBJ1-2

CDR3 DNA: TGTGCCAGCAGCTTCGCCCCGAACACTGAAGCTTTCTTT
CDR3 protein: CASSFAPNTEAFF
V gene: TRBV7-3
clone size: .
D gene: .
J gene: TRBJ1-1

CDR3 DNA: TGTGCCAGCAGTTCCTCGGTGAACACTGAAGCTTTCTTT
CDR3 protein: CASSSSVNTEAFF
V gene: TRBV6-5
clone size: many
D gene: .
J gene: TRBJ1-1

CDR3 DNA: TGTGCCAGCAGTTTATCTCTACCGACTACCGAAACGCAGTATTTT
CDR3 protein: CASSLSLPTTETQYF
V gene: TRBV28
clone size: many
D gene: .
J gene: TRBJ2-3

CDR3 DNA: TGCAGCGTTGGGGGACTAGTTGGGGAGCAGTACTTC
CDR3 protein: CSVGGLVGEQYF
V gene: TRBV29-1
clone size: .
D gene: TRBD2
J gene: TRBJ2-7

CDR3 DNA: TGTGCCAGCTCACCGACATTAGCTGATCCCTACGAGCAGTACTTC
CDR3 protein: CASSPTLADPYEQYF
V gene: TRBV18
clone size: many
D gene: .
J gene: TRBJ2-7

CDR3 DNA: TGTGCCAGCAGTCCCCTGGTGGCGGTCGAGCAGTACTTC
CDR3 protein: CASSPLVAVEQYF
V gene: TRBV27
clone size: many
D gene: .
J gene: TRBJ2-7

CDR3 DNA: TGTGCCAGCAGCTTAGTGGGACAGACGAGCTCTGGAAACACCATATATTTT
CDR3 protein: CASSLVGQTSSGNTIYF
V gene: TRBV13
clone size: few
D gene: TRBD1
J gene: TRBJ1-3

CDR3 DNA: TGTGCCAGCTCAAATATGAGCGGGAGGTTTGACGAGCAGTACTTC
CDR3 protein: CASSNMSGRFDEQYF
V gene: TRBV11-2
clone size: .
D gene: TRBD2
J gene: TRBJ2-7

CDR3 DNA: TGCAGTGCTAGGACTAGCGGGGTTGATACGCAGTATTTT
CDR3 protein: CSARTSGVDTQYF
V gene: TRBV20-1
clone size: many
D gene: TRBD2
J gene: TRBJ2-3

CDR3 DNA: TGTGCCAGCGGCTCGAGGGTGGGGGAAAAACTGTTTTTT
CDR3 protein: CASGSRVGEKLFF
V gene: TRBV27
clone size: many
D gene: .
J gene: TRBJ1-4

CDR3 DNA: TGTGCCAGCAGTAAAGTCGAGACAGCACACAATGAGCAGTTCTTC
CDR3 protein: CASSKVETAHNEQFF
V gene: TRBV6-1
clone size: few
D gene: .
J gene: TRBJ2-1

CDR3 DNA: TGTGCCAGCAGTTCCCGACTTAAAACCGGAACCTACAATGAGCAGTTCTTC
CDR3 protein: CASSSRLKTGTYNEQFF
V gene: TRBV27
clone size: .
D gene: .
J gene: TRBJ2-1

CDR3 DNA: TGTGCCAGCAGTGAAAGCTCCGCAGTCTATGGCTACACCTTC
CDR3 protein: CASSESSAVYGYTF
V gene: TRBV6-1
clone size: many
D gene: .
J gene: TRBJ1-2

CDR3 DNA: TGTGCCAGCAGCTTAACGGCGGGCGGGGGAACCGGGGAGCTGTTTTTT
CDR3 protein: CASSLTAGGGTGELFF
V gene: TRBV7-3
clone size: many
D gene: TRBD2
J gene: TRBJ2-2

CDR3 DNA: TGTGCCTGGGACCGCAGGACAGGGGAATATTCACCCCTCCACTTT
CDR3 protein: CAWDRRTGEYSPLHF
V gene: TRBV30
clone size: .
D gene: TRBD1
J gene: TRBJ1-6

CDR3 DNA: TGTGCCTGGAACCGAGTGGGAACTAATGAAAAACTGTTTTTT
CDR3 protein: CAWNRVGTNEKLFF
V gene: TRBV30
clone size: many
D gene: .
J gene: TRBJ1-4

CDR3 DNA: TGTGCCATCAGGGGATTTACAGGGCCTCGCAATCAGCCCCAGCATTTT
CDR3 protein: CAIRGFTGPRNQPQHF
V gene: TRBV10-3
clone size: few
D gene: .
J gene: TRBJ1-5

CDR3 DNA: TGTGCCAGCAGTGGCCCCCTCTACTACGAGCAGTACTTC
CDR3 protein: CASSGPLYYEQYF
V gene: TRBV25-1
clone size: .
D gene: .
J gene: TRBJ2-7

CDR3 DNA: TGCAGTGCTAGGGGGGTATCGTCTAGGACTGAAGCTTTCTTT
CDR3 protein: CSARGVSSRTEAFF
V gene: TRBV20-1
clone size: many
D gene: .
J gene: TRBJ1-1